This entry lists 2 T cell receptor beta chains sequenced from one sample in a study of T cells after yellow fever vaccination. TCRdb ran MiXCR on the 5' RACE reads and lists one entry per CDR3 protein. The sample has tens of thousands of distinct CDR3 sequences; just under 8% are singletons. Sequencing was performed on CD8+ T cells sorted from PBMCs, taken on the day of the yellow fever booster vaccination. These receptors were collected from a man aged 25-40 years who received the YFV17D yellow fever vaccine.

This clonotype was observed at least ten times. The chain is built from TRBV15 and TRBJ2-5, with 7 bases matching TRBD1. The CDR3 spans 16 residues. The germline V gene has CDR1 LNHNV and CDR2 YYDKDF (reference sequence). V shed 3 bases, J shed 0 bases, and the junction held 7 bases outside the gene matches. CDR3 DNA sequence: TGTGCCACCAGCAGTCCGGGACAGACGTACCAAGAGACCCAGTACTTC. It translates to CATSSPGQTYQETQYF.

This clonotype was recorded many times. The chain is built from TRBV4-3 and TRBJ2-1; the D is unclear. CDR1 is LGHNA and CDR2 is YSLEER in the germline V gene. The CDR3 consists of 13 residues. V lost 0 bases, J lost 6 bases, and 6 bases lay in between. For the CDR3, the DNA is TGCGCCAGCAGCCAAGAGAGGCTCAATGAGCAGTTCTTC. Translated: CASSQERLNEQFF.